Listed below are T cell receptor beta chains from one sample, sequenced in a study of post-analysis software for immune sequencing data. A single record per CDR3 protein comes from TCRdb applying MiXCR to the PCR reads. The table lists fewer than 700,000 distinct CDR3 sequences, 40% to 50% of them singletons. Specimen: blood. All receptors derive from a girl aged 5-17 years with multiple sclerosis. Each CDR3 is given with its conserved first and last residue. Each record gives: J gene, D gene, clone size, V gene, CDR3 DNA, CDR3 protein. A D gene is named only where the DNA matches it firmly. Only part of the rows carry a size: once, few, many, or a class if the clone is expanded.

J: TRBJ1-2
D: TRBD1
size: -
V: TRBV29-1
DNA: TGCAGCGTTGATAACAGGGGGCGCGGGGATGGCTACACCTTC
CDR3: CSVDNRGRGDGYTF

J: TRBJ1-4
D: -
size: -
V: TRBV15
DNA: TGTGCCACCAGCAGAGATACGACAGGCATACTGTTTTTT
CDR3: CATSRDTTGILFF

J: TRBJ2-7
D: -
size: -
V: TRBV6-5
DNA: TGTGCCAGCAGTTCATACTCAGTCAGATCCTACGAGCAGTACTTC
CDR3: CASSSYSVRSYEQYF

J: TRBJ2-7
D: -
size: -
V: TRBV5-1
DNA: TGCGTCAGCAGCTCGCGGCCAGGGGCCAACGAGCAGTACTTC
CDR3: CVSSSRPGANEQYF

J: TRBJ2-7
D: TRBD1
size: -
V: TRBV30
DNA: TGTGCCTGGACTCGGCAGGGGGCTAATTACGAGCAGTACTTC
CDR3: CAWTRQGANYEQYF

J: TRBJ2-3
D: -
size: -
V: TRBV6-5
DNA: TGTGCCAGCAGTTACAGGGGGAGGACAGATACGCAGTATTTT
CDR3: CASSYRGRTDTQYF

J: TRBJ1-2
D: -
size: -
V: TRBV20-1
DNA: TGCAGTGCTAGGAAAGTAACTACTAACTATGGCTACACCTTC
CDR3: CSARKVTTNYGYTF

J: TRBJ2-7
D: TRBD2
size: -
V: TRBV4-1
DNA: TGCGCCAGCAGCCAAGGGACTAGCGGGAGGCTCGATTACTACGAGCAGTACTTC
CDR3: CASSQGTSGRLDYYEQYF

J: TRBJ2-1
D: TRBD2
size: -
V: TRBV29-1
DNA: TGCAGCGCAACGAAGGCTAGCGGGAGACCCTACAATGAGCAGTTCTTC
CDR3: CSATKASGRPYNEQFF

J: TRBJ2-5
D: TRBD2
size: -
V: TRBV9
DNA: TGTGCCAGCAGCGTAGAAGGCGGGGGGGTCGTACCGGAGACCCAGTACTTC
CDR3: CASSVEGGGVVPETQYF

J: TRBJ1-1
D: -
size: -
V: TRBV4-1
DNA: TGCGCCAGCAGCCCCCTGTGGGGCACTGAAGCTTTCTTT
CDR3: CASSPLWGTEAFF

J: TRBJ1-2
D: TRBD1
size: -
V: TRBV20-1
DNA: TGCAGTGCTACTCAGGGGGTCGTTGGCTACACCTTC
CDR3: CSATQGVVGYTF

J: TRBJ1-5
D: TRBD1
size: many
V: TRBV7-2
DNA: TGTGCCAGCAGCTTAGTTGGGAGGACAGGGGGTCAGCCCCAGCATTTT
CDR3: CASSLVGRTGGQPQHF

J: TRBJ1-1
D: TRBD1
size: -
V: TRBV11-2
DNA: TGTGCCAGCAGCTTAGGCCTTCCCGGGACAGGGCCCAACACTGAAGCTTTCTTT
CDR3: CASSLGLPGTGPNTEAFF

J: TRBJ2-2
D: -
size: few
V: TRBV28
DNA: TGTGCCAGCAGGGTTATCGCCGGGGAGCTGTTTTTT
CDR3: CASRVIAGELFF

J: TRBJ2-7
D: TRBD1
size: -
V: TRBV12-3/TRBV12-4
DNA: TGTGCCAGCAGTCGAACCGGGACAGGAGGTTACGAGCAGTACTTC
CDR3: CASSRTGTGGYEQYF

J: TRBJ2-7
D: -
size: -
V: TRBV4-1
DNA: TGCGCCAGCAGCCAAGTTCCAGCGGGTCCATGGGAGCAGTACTTC
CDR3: CASSQVPAGPWEQYF

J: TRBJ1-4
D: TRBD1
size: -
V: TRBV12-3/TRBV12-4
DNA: TGTGCCAGCAGCCTCGTAGGGACAGCTAATGAAAAACTGTTTTTT
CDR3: CASSLVGTANEKLFF

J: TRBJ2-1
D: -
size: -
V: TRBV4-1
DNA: TGCGCCAGCAGCCGGCCCCCGGAGTATTCCTACAATGAGCAGTTCTTC
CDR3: CASSRPPEYSYNEQFF

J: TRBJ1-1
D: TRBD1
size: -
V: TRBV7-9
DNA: TGTGCCAGCAGCTCAGGGGGGCTCCGGGCGAACACTGAAGCTTTCTTT
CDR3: CASSSGGLRANTEAFF

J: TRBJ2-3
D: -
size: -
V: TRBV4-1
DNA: TGCGCCTCAACAGCGACCGCGACCCCAGATACGCAGTATTTT
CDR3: CASTATATPDTQYF

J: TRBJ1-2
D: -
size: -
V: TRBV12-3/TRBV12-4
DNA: TGTGCCAGCAGTTTAGCGCTCAGGAGTGGGGGCTACACCTTC
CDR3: CASSLALRSGGYTF

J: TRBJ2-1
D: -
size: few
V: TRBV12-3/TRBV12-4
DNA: TGTGCCAGCTCGGACTATAACTACAATGAGCAGTTCTTC
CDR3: CASSDYNYNEQFF

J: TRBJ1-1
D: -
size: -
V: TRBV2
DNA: TGTGCCAGTCTGTGGGGGAGTGGCACTGAAGCTTTCTTT
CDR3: CASLWGSGTEAFF

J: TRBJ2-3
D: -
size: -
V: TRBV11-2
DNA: TGTGCCAGCAGCTTTCCAGCCACAGATACGCAGTATTTT
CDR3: CASSFPATDTQYF

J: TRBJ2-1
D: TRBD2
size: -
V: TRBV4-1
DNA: TGCGCCAGCAGCCAGGTTCCTCCTAGCGGGTCGAGCTCCTACAATGAGCAGTTCTTC
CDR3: CASSQVPPSGSSSYNEQFF

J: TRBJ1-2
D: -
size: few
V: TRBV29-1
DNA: TGCAGCGTTGAAGATAACCCCAAGGGCTACACCTTC
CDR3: CSVEDNPKGYTF

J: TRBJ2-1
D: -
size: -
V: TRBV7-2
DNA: TGTGCCAGCAGCTGGGTGGGGACCTACAATGAGCAGTTCTTC
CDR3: CASSWVGTYNEQFF

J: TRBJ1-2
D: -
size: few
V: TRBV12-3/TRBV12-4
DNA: TGTGCCAGCAGTTTGGGACTGTACTATGGCTACACCTTC
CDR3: CASSLGLYYGYTF

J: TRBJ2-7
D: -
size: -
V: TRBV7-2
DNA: TGTGCCAGCAGCTCGGGACACCTATGGGGCGAGCAGTACTTC
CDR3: CASSSGHLWGEQYF

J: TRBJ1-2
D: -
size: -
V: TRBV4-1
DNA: TGCGCCAGCAGCCAAGAAACTGGGGGGCCCCCTAACTATGGCTACACCTTC
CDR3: CASSQETGGPPNYGYTF

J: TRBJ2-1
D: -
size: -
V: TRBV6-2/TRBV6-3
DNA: TGTGCCAGCAGTTACTGGAGGGGCAGTAATGAGCAGTTCTTC
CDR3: CASSYWRGSNEQFF

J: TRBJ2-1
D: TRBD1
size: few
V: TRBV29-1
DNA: TGCAGCGTTGAAGACGCACGACAGGGCTATGAGCAGTTCTTC
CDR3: CSVEDARQGYEQFF

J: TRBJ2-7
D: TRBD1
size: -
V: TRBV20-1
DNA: TGCAGTGCTAGAGATATAAGGGGGCCGTCCTACGAGCAGTACTTC
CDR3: CSARDIRGPSYEQYF

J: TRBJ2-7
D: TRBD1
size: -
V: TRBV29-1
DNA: TGCAGCGTGCTCCGGGACAGGGGAGGCGAGCAGTACTTC
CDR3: CSVLRDRGGEQYF

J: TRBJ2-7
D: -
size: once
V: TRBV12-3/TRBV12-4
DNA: TGTGCCAGCAGTTTGTCGCAGGGCCACGAGCAGTACTTC
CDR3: CASSLSQGHEQYF

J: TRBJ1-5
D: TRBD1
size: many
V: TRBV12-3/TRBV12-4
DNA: TGTGCCAGCAGCCCAGGGGGCCACTCTGTCTTTAGCAATCAGCCCCAGCATTTT
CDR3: CASSPGGHSVFSNQPQHF

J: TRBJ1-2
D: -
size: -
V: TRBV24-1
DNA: TGTGCCACCAGTGATTTAGGGCCGGTTTCTGGTTATGGCTACACCTTC
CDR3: CATSDLGPVSGYGYTF

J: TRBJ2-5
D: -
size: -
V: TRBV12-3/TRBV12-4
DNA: TGTGCCAGCCAGGGCTGGGACGGGGTATACAATGAGCAGTACTTC
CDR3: CASQGWDGVYNEQYF

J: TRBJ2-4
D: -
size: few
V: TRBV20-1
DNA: TGCAGTGCTAGTAATTTTTTACAGGGCGGCAAAAACATTCAGTACTTC
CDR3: CSASNFLQGGKNIQYF

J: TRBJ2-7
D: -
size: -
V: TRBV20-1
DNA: TGCAGTGCTAGTGTGCAGGGGTGTGACGAGCAGTACTTC
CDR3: CSASVQGCDEQYF

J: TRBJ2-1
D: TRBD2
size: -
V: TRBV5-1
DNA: TGCGCCAGCAGCTTGGGTCTTGTGTCGAGCGGGAGTTGGAATGAGCAGTTCTTC
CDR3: CASSLGLVSSGSWNEQFF

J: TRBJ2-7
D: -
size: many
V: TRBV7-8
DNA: TGTGCCAGCAGCTTCGAGAAATACGAGCAGTACTTC
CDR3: CASSFEKYEQYF

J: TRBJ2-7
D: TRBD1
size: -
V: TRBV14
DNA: TGTGCCAGCAGCCAGCTGGGGACAGGAATGACCTACGAGCAGTACTTC
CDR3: CASSQLGTGMTYEQYF

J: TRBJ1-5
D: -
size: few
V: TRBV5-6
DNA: TGTGCCAGCAGCCTCCTGACAGGAAATAGCAATCAGCCCCAGCATTTT
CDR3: CASSLLTGNSNQPQHF

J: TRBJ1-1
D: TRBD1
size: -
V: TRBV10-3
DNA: TGTGCCATCCTGGGACAGGGAGAAACTGAAGCTTTCTTT
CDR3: CAILGQGETEAFF

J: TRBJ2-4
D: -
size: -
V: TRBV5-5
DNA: TGTGCCAGCAGCCCGTCGGGGCAGTCCATGGACATTCAGTACTTC
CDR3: CASSPSGQSMDIQYF

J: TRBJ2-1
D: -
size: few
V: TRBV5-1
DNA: TGCGCCAGCAGCTTAGCTGACGGCTCCTACAATGAGCAGTTCTTC
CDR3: CASSLADGSYNEQFF

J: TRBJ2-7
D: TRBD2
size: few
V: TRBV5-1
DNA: TGCGCCAGCAGCCGCTTCGGGGGGTACGAGCAGTACTTC
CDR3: CASSRFGGYEQYF

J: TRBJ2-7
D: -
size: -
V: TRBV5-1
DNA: TGCGCCAGCCCGTCCTCTGGGGGTTGCAACGAGCAGTACTTC
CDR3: CASPSSGGCNEQYF

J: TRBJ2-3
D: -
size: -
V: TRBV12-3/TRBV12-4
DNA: TGTGCCAGCAGTTTCGGGGTACAAACAGATACGCAGTATTTT
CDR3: CASSFGVQTDTQYF

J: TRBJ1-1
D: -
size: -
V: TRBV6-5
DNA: TGTGCCAGCGTAAAGCTGGGCAGGAGGACTGAAGCTTTCTTT
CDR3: CASVKLGRRTEAFF

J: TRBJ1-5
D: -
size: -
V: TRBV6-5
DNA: TGTGCCAGCAGTGCCGACCCCGGGAGCCAGCCCCAGCATTTT
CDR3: CASSADPGSQPQHF